What follows describes a single TCR beta chain. Sequencing was performed with immunoSEQ multiplex PCR; in TCRdb, only in-frame clones are kept and a portion is missing. The sample yields 250,000 or so clones, around 87% seen once. These data come from a study of cytomegalovirus exposure and HLA in healthy donors. This clonotype was obtained from a woman between 18 and 29 years old in good health and CMV-seronegative. Sample: PBMCs.

The CDR3 DNA is TGTGCCAGCAGTCCTCCCTGGGACAGGGCCCCTCCCACAGATACGCAGTATTTT. Translated: CASSPPWDRAPPTDTQYF. This chain connects TRBV28 to TRBJ2-3; 9 nucleotides align to TRBD1. Trimming at V came to 5 bases and at J to 2 bases, leaving 14 bases not matched to a gene. Germline CDR1 and CDR2: MDHEN and SYDVKM. There are 18 residues in the CDR3.